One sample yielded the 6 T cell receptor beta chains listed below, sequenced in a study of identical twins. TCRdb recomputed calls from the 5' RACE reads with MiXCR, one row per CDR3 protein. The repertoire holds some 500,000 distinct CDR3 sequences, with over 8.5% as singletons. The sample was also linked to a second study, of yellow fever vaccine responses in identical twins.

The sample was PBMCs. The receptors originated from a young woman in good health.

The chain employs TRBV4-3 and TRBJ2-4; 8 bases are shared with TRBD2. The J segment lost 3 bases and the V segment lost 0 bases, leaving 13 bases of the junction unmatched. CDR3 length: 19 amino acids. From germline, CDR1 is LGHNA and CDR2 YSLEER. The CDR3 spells CASSQDLGLVSLGKNIQYF. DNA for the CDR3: TGCGCCAGCAGCCAAGATTTGGGACTAGTCTCGTTGGGCAAAAACATTCAGTACTTC.

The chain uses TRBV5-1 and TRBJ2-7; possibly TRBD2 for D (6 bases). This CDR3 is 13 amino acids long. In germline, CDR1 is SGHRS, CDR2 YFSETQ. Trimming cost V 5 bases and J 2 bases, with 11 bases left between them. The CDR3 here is CASRSEGPYEQYF. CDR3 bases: TGCGCCAGCAGATCGGAGGGACCCTACGAGCAGTACTTC.

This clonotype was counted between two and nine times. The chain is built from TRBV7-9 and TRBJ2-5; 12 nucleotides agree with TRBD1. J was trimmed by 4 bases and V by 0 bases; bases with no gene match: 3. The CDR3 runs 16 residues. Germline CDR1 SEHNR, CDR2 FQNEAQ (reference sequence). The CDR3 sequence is CASSLARDRGRETQYF. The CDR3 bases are TGTGCCAGCAGCTTAGCACGGGACAGGGGGCGAGAGACCCAGTACTTC.

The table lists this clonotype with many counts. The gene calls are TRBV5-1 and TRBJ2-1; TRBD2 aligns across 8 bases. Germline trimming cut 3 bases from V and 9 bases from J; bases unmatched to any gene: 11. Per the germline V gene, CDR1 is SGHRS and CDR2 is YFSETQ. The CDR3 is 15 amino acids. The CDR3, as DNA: TGCGCCAGCAGCTCAAGCGGGGGACTAGGGGGTGAGCAGTTCTTC. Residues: CASSSSGGLGGEQFF.

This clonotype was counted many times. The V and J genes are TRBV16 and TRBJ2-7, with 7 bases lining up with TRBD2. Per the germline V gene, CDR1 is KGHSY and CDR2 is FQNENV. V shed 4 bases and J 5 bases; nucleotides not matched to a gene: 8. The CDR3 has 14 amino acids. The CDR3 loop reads CASSLRTRFDEQYF. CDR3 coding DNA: TGTGCCAGCAGCCTACGGACTAGGTTCGACGAGCAGTACTTC.

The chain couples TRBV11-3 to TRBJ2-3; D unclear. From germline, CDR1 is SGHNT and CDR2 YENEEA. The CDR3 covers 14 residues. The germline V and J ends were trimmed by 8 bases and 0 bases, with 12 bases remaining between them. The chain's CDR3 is CASAVDGSTDTQYF. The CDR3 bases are TGTGCCAGCGCAGTCGACGGTAGCACAGATACGCAGTATTTT.